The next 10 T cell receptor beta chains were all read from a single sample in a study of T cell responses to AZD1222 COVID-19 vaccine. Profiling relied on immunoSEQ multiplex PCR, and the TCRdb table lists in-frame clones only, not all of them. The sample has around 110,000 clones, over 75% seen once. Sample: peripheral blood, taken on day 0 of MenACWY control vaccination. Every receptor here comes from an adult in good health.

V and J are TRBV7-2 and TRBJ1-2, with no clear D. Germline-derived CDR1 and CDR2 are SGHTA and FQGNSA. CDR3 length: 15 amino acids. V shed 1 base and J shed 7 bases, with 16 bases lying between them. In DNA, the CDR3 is TGTGCCAGCAGCTTAGAGGTAACAGTTGGGCGTGGCTACACCTTC. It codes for CASSLEVTVGRGYTF.

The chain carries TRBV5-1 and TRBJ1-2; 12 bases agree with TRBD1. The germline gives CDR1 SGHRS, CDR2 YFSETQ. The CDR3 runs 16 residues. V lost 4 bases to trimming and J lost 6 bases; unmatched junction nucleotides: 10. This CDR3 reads CASSMGTGGGRHGYTF. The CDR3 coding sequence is TGCGCCAGCAGCATGGGGACAGGGGGCGGCCGACATGGCTACACCTTC.

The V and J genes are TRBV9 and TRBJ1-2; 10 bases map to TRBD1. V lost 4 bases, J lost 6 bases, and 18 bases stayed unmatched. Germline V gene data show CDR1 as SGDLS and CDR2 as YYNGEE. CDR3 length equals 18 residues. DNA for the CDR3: TGTGCCAGCAGCTTCGAACGAGGGACAGGGGATCCAATTGATGGCTACACCTTC. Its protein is CASSFERGTGDPIDGYTF.

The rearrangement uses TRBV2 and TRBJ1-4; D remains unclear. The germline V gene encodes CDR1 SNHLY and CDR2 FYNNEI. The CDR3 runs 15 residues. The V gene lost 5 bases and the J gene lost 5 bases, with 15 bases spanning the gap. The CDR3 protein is CASSPSPGSNEKLFF. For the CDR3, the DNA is TGTGCCAGCAGTCCCTCACCGGGGTCGAATGAAAAACTGTTTTTT.

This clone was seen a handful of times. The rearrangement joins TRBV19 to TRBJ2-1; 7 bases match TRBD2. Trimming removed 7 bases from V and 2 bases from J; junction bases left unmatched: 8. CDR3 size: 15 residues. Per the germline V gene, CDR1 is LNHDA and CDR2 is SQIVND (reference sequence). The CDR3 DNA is TGTGCCAGTACGAAGATGGCGGGGGCCTACAATGAGCAGTTCTTC. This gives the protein CASTKMAGAYNEQFF.

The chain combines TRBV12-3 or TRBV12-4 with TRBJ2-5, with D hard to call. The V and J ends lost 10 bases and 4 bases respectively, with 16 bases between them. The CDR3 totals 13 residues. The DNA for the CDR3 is TGTGCCACAACTCGTGACTTAGTAGAGACCCAGTACTTC. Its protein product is CATTRDLVETQYF.

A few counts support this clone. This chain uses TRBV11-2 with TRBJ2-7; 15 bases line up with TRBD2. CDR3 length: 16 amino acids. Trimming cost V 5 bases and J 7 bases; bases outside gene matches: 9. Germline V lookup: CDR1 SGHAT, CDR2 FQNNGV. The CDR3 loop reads CASSEGLAGGREEQYF. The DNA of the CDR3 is TGTGCCAGCAGCGAGGGACTAGCGGGGGGACGTGAGGAGCAGTACTTC.

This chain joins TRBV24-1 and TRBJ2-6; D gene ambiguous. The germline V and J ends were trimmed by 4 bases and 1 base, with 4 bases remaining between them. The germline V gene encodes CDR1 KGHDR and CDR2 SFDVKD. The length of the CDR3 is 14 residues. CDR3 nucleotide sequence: TGTGCCACCAGTGACGCATCTGGGGCCAACGTCCTGACTTTC. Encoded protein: CATSDASGANVLTF.

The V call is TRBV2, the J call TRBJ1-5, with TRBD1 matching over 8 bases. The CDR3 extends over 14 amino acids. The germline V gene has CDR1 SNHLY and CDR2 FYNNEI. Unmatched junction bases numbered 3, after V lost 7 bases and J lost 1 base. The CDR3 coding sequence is TGTGCCAGCACCGGACAGGGAAGCAATCAGCCCCAGCATTTT. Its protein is CASTGQGSNQPQHF. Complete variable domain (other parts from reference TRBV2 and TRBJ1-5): EPEVTQTPSHQVTQMGQEVILRCVPISNHLYFYWYRQILGQKVEFLVSFYNNEISEKSEIFDDQFSVERPDGSNFTLKIRSTKLEDSAMYFCASTGQGSNQPQHFGDGTRLSIL.

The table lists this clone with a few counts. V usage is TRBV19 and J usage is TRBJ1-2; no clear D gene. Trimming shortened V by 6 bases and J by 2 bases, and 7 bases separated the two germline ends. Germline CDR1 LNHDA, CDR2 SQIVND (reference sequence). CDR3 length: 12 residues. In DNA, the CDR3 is TGTGCCAGTAGCCCCAGGAACTATGGCTACACCTTC. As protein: CASSPRNYGYTF.